A single sample is the source of the 3 T cell receptor beta chains below, sequenced in a study of cytomegalovirus exposure and HLA in healthy donors (dated 2017 in TCRdb). Libraries were made using the immunoSEQ multiplex PCR assay. The multiplex PCR relied on a mix of 60 forward primers for TCR Vbeta segments and 13 reverse primers for TCR Jbeta segments. TCRdb retrieved this table from immuneACCESS and kept in-frame rearrangements only. Not all clones are present; in checked studies, unresolved V genes account for under half, and no reason is known for the remainder. In all, the sample holds approximately 140,000 clones, and over 60% of those were seen once. The top ten clonotypes cover 3% of the sample. Sequencing was done on a sample of PBMCs. Receptors were obtained from a man aged 35 to 55 in good health and CMV-seropositive.

V usage is TRBV30 and J usage is TRBJ2-1; D is unresolved. The germline gives CDR1 GTSNPN, CDR2 SVGIG (reference sequence). The CDR3 has 13 amino acids. V lost 0 bases, J lost 5 bases, and 8 bases lay in between. The CDR3 DNA follows: TGTGCCTGGAGTGTAATGTTCGACAATGAGCAGTTCTTC. It is translated as CAWSVMFDNEQFF.

This rearrangement joins TRBV9 to TRBJ1-2; D unclear. The V end was cut by 0 bases, the J end by 10 bases, with 7 bases between. The CDR3 has 11 amino acids. Germline-derived CDR1 and CDR2 are SGDLS and YYNGEE. The CDR3 is CASSVDRNYTF. The CDR3 region has the DNA TGTGCCAGCAGCGTAGACAGAAACTACACCTTC.

This clone showed up just a few times. The chain's CDR3 is CASRVLAGNNEQFF. In DNA form, the CDR3 reads TGTGCCAGCAGGGTACTAGCGGGTAACAATGAGCAGTTCTTC. This chain uses TRBV6-4 with TRBJ2-1; TRBD2 matches at 9 bases. The V and J ends lost 6 bases and 5 bases, in that order; junction bases with no gene match: 5. This CDR3 has 14 amino acids. Germline CDR1 is MRHNA and CDR2 is SNTAGT.